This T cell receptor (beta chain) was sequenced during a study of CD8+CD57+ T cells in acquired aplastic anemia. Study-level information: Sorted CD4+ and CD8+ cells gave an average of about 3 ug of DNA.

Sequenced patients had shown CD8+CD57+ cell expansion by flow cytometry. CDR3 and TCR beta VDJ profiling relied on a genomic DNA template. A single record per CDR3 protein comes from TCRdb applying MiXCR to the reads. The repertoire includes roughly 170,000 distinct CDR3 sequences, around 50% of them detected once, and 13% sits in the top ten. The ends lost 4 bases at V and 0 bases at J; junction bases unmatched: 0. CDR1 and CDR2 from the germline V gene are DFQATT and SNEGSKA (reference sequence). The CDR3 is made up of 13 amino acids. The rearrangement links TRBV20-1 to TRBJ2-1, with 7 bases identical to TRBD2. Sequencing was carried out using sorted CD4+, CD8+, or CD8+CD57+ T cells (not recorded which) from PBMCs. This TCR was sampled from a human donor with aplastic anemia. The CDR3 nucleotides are TGCAGTGCTACTAGCGGCTCCTACAATGAGCAGTTCTTC. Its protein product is CSATSGSYNEQFF.